One and the same sample provided the 10 T cell receptor beta chains below, sequenced in a study of blood T cell repertoires in COVID-19. Profiling relied on immunoSEQ multiplex PCR, and the TCRdb table lists in-frame clones only, not all of them. The data show about 170,000 clones, almost 85% seen once. Source material: peripheral blood. Source of these receptors: a man between 18 and 29 years old with active or convalescent COVID-19.

The chain carries TRBV18 and TRBJ1-5; TRBD1 agrees at 8 bases. The trim removed 2 bases at V and 5 bases at J, leaving 5 bases unmatched. Germline V gene lookup returns CDR1 KGHSH and CDR2 LQKENI. The length of the CDR3 is 15 residues. The CDR3 DNA sequence: TGTGCCAGCTCACCAAGGACAGGGTTGGATCAGCCCCAGCATTTT. Protein product: CASSPRTGLDQPQHF.

This sequence joins TRBV19 and TRBJ1-5; possible D gene TRBD1, 5 bases. Per the germline V gene, CDR1 is LNHDA and CDR2 is SQIVND (reference sequence). The CDR3 extends over 16 amino acids. The V end lost 3 bases, the J end lost 5 bases, and 17 bases lay between the germline ends. CDR3 region: CASSITRGRRDQPQHF. CDR3 coding DNA: TGTGCCAGTAGTATTACGAGGGGCAGGAGGGATCAGCCCCAGCATTTT.

The sample holds one count of this clone. The V and J genes are TRBV7-9 and TRBJ1-6; D gene uncertain. The CDR3 contains 13 residues. The germline CDR1 and CDR2 sequences are SEHNR and FQNEAQ (reference sequence). V shed 5 bases and J shed 9 bases, with 11 bases lying between them. DNA for the CDR3: TGTGCCAGCAGCCCCGGGGTTCGTTCACCCCTCCACTTT. Residues: CASSPGVRSPLHF.

V and J are TRBV27 and TRBJ2-7; a weak D match, TRBD1 (6 bases). The CDR3 sequence is 15 residues long. V gave up 5 bases and J gave up 0 bases, with 14 bases separating them. Per the germline V gene, CDR1 is MNHEY and CDR2 is SMNVEV (reference sequence). The chain's CDR3 is CASSLKTGLSYEQYF. In nucleotides, the CDR3 is TGTGCCAGCAGTCTTAAGACAGGTCTCTCCTACGAGCAGTACTTC.

This sequence joins TRBV4-2 and TRBJ2-5; 10 bases map to TRBD2. Germline CDR1 is LGHNA and CDR2 is YNFKEQ. The J segment lost 1 base and the V segment lost 4 bases, leaving 6 bases of the junction unmatched. The CDR3 runs 16 residues. In DNA form, the CDR3 reads TGTGCCAGCAGCCGACTCGGACTAGCGGTCCAAGAGACCCAGTACTTC. Encoded protein: CASSRLGLAVQETQYF.

The chain is built from TRBV6-5 and TRBJ2-7; D may be TRBD2 (5 bases). CDR1 is MNHEY, CDR2 SVGAGI, per germline. V was shortened by 4 bases and J by 7 bases, with 14 bases between the two germline ends. The CDR3 runs 13 residues. DNA of the CDR3: TGTGCCAGCAGTTTCCAGCAGTCGGGGGAGCAGTACTTC. It yields the protein CASSFQQSGEQYF.

This rearrangement joins TRBV24-1 to TRBJ2-5; 10 nucleotides align to TRBD2. This CDR3 has 17 amino acids. V shed 1 base, J shed 1 base, and the junction held 5 bases outside the gene matches. From germline, CDR1 is KGHDR and CDR2 SFDVKD. The CDR3 region has the DNA TGTGCCACCAGTGATTTATCTAGCGGGAGCGGCCAAGAGACCCAGTACTTC. Translation: CATSDLSSGSGQETQYF.

This clone has ten or more counts. CDR3 amino acids: CASSYAGQVSAGELFF. CDR3 nucleotides: TGTGCCAGCAGTTACGCCGGTCAGGTTTCTGCCGGGGAGCTGTTTTTT. This chain uses TRBV6-5 with TRBJ2-2; D unclear. Trimming shortened V by 2 bases and J by 6 bases, and 16 bases separated the two germline ends. The germline V gene has CDR1 MNHEY and CDR2 SVGAGI. The CDR3 consists of 16 residues.

The chain uses TRBV25-1 and TRBJ2-3; 7 nucleotides match TRBD1. Germline V gene sequence: CDR1 MGHDK, CDR2 SYGVNS. There are 15 residues in the CDR3. Trimming took 4 bases from V and 2 from J; bases not matched to a gene: 6. CDR3: CASSGRTGPTDTQYF. In DNA, the CDR3 is TGTGCCAGCAGTGGTAGGACAGGCCCCACAGATACGCAGTATTTT.

This rearrangement joins TRBV7-6 to TRBJ2-1; 8 bases map to TRBD1. Trimming removed 2 bases from V and 7 bases from J; junction bases left unmatched: 7. The CDR3 sequence is 15 residues long. Germline CDR1 and CDR2: SGHVS and FNYEAQ. This CDR3 reads CASSLPGGLNNEQFF. DNA of the CDR3: TGTGCCAGCAGCTTACCAGGGGGCCTCAATAATGAGCAGTTCTTC.